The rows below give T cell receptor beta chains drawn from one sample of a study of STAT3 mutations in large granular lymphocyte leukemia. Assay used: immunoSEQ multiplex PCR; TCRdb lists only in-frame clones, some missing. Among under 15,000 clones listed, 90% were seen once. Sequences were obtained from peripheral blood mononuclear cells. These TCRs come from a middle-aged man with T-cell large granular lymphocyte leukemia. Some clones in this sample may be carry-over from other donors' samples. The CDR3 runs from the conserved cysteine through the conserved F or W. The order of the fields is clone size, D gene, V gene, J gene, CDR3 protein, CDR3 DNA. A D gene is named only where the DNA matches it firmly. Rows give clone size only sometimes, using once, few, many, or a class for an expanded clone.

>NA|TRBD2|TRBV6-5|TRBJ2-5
CASNRAGTQETQYF
TGTGCCAGCAACCGAGCGGGGACGCAAGAGACCCAGTACTTC
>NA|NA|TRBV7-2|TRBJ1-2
CASSLDHGYTF
TGTGCCAGCAGCTTAGACCATGGCTACACCTTC
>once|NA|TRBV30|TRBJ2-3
CAWSPGSRDTQYF
TGTGCCTGGAGTCCCGGGAGTAGAGATACGCAGTATTTT
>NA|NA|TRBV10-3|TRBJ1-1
CAISAGKLNTEAFF
TGTGCCATCTCGGCAGGAAAATTGAACACTGAAGCTTTCTTT
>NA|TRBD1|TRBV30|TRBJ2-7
CAWSNTGTGGYEQYF
TGTGCCTGGAGTAATACCGGGACAGGGGGCTACGAGCAGTACTTC
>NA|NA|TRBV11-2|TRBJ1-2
CASSAGGYYGYTF
TGTGCCAGCAGCGCCGGGGGCTACTATGGCTACACCTTC
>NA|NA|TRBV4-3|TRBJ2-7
CASSQDTTKYEQYF
TGCGCCAGCAGCCAAGACACCACTAAATACGAGCAGTACTTC
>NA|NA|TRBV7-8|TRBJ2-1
CASSLVSGEQFF
TGTGCCAGCAGCTTAGTAAGCGGTGAGCAGTTCTTC
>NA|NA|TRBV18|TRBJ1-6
CASSRNQGAYNSPLHF
TGTGCCAGCTCCCGAAACCAGGGCGCTTATAATTCACCCCTCCACTTT
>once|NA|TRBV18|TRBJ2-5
CASSPPWGRGETQYF
TGTGCCAGCTCACCACCGTGGGGGCGCGGAGAGACCCAGTACTTC
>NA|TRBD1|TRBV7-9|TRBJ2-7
CASSPGQGGSYEQYF
TGTGCCAGCAGCCCGGGACAGGGGGGCTCCTACGAGCAGTACTTC
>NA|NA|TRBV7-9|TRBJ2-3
CASNPYGADTQYF
TGTGCCAGCAACCCCTACGGTGCAGATACGCAGTATTTT
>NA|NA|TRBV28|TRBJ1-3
CASSLTSGNTIYF
TGTGCCAGCAGTTTAACCTCTGGAAACACCATATATTTT
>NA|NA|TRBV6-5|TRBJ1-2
CASSYSRQGPLGYTF
TGTGCCAGCAGTTACTCGCGGCAGGGGCCCCTTGGCTACACCTTC
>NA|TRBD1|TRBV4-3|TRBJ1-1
CASSQTPGGATEAFF
TGCGCCAGCAGCCAAACCCCAGGGGGGGCCACTGAAGCTTTCTTT
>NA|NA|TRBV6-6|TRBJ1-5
CASLLRGHGQPQHF
TGTGCCAGTCTCCTCCGGGGCCACGGTCAGCCCCAGCATTTT
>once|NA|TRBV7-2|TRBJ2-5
CASSLRVGEETQYF
TGTGCCAGCAGTCTAAGGGTAGGGGAAGAGACCCAGTACTTC
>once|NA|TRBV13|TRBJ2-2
CASSLGWQTGELFF
TGTGCCAGCAGCTTAGGGTGGCAGACCGGGGAGCTGTTTTTT
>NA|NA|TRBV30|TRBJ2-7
CAWSSSGYEQYF
TGTGCCTGGAGTTCGAGCGGCTACGAGCAGTACTTC
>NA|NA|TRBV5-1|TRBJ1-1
CASSIEDSGITEAFF
TGCGCCAGCAGCATAGAGGACAGCGGGATAACTGAAGCTTTCTTT
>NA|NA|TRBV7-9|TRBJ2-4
CASSLASGKNIQYF
TGTGCCAGCAGCTTAGCGTCAGGCAAAAACATTCAGTACTTC
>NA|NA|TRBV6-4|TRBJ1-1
CATSQEQNTEAFF
TGTGCCACGTCGCAGGAGCAGAACACTGAAGCTTTCTTT
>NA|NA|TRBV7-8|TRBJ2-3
CASSTATVRSGYF
TGTGCCAGCAGCACCGCGACCGTTAGGTCCGGGTATTTT
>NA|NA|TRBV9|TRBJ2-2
CASSVVFGGELFF
TGTGCCAGCAGCGTAGTCTTCGGCGGGGAGCTGTTTTTT
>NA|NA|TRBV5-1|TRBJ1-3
CASSLAGGSGNTIYF
TGCGCCAGCAGCTTGGCCGGAGGCTCTGGAAACACCATATATTTT
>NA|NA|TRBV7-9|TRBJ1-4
CASSLGWGPTSEKLFF
TGTGCCAGCAGCTTAGGGTGGGGACCAACTAGTGAAAAACTGTTTTTT
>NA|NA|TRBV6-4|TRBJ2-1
CASSVQGQSDEQFF
TGTGCCAGCAGCGTACAGGGTCAATCGGATGAGCAGTTCTTC
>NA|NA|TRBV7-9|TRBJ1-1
CASSRSTPPGPEAFF
TGTGCCAGCAGCCGCTCTACACCTCCGGGGCCTGAAGCTTTCTTT
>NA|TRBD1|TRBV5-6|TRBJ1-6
CASSSRQGTSYNSPLHF
TGTGCCAGCAGCTCCCGACAGGGAACTTCGTATAATTCACCCCTCCACTTT
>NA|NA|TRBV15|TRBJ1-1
CATSEGQVTEAFF
TGTGCCACCAGCGAGGGGCAGGTCACTGAAGCTTTCTTT
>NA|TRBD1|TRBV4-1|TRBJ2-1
CASSQAGQTGAYNEQFF
TGCGCCAGCAGCCAGGCCGGACAGACAGGGGCCTACAATGAGCAGTTCTTC
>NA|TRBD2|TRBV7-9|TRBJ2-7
CASSSPTSGYEQYF
TGTGCCAGCAGCTCCCCGACTAGCGGTTACGAGCAGTACTTC
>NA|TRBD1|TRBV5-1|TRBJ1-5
CASRTGTGGDQPQHF
TGCGCCAGCAGAACCGGGACAGGGGGCGATCAGCCCCAGCATTTT
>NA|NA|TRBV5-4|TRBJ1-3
CASSPDILGNTIYF
TGTGCCAGCAGCCCGGACATTCTTGGAAACACCATATATTTT
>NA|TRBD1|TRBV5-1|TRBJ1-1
CASSPVDRVNTEAFF
TGCGCCAGCAGCCCCGTGGACAGGGTAAACACTGAAGCTTTCTTT
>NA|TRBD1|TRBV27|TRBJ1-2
CASFKRGRGTNGYTF
TGTGCCAGCTTCAAAAGAGGCAGGGGGACTAATGGCTACACCTTC
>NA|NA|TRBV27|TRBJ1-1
CASSARPTGNTEAFF
TGTGCCAGCAGTGCCCGTCCGACAGGGAACACTGAAGCTTTCTTT
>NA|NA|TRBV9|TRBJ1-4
CASSRPNEKLFF
TGTGCCAGCAGCCGTCCTAATGAAAAACTGTTTTTT
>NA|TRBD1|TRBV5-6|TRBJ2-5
CASSSLQGEETQYF
TGTGCCAGCAGCTCATTACAGGGGGAAGAGACCCAGTACTTC
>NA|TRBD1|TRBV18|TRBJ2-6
CASSQTGGLSGANVLTF
TGTGCCAGCTCACAGACAGGGGGCCTCTCTGGGGCCAACGTCCTGACTTTC
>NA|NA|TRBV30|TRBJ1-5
CAWSATGRSNQPQHF
TGTGCCTGGAGTGCTACAGGCCGTAGCAATCAGCCCCAGCATTTT
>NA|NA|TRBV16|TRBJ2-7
CASSQIHEQYF
TGTGCCAGCAGCCAAATTCACGAGCAGTACTTC
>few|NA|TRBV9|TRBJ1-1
CASSVDGVGALNTEAFF
TGTGCCAGCAGCGTAGATGGAGTCGGGGCTTTGAACACTGAAGCTTTCTTT
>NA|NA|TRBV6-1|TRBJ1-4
CASSEARSGRTNEKLFF
TGTGCCAGCAGTGAAGCGCGGTCAGGGCGAACTAATGAAAAACTGTTTTTT
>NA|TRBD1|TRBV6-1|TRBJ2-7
CASSRPGTGDYEQYF
TGTGCCAGCAGCCGCCCCGGGACAGGGGACTACGAGCAGTACTTC